This TCR beta chain was captured in a study of post-analysis software for immune sequencing data. Study-level findings and limits: There was significantly lower normalized Chao1 diversity in multiple sclerosis patients than in controls. Patients had higher frequencies than controls of about five TRBV segments, including TRBV5-6, TRBV5-1 and TRBV20-1.

Unique molecular identifiers were present in the TCR beta cDNA libraries. TCRdb re-called the PCR reads through MiXCR, storing one row per CDR3 protein. The sample shows some 690,000 distinct CDR3 sequences, around 60% of them seen only once. The V and J ends lost 4 bases and 11 bases respectively, with 14 bases between them. This CDR3 has 12 residues. A remark on this clonotype: What it recognizes is unknown.

This receptor was obtained from a girl aged 2 to 10 with multiple sclerosis. The chain uses TRBV12-3 or TRBV12-4 and TRBJ1-1; D remains ambiguous. Sequenced material: blood. The CDR3 protein is CASSSSFPRAFF. CDR3 DNA sequence: TGTGCCAGCAGTTCCTCTTTTCCCCGGGCTTTCTTT.